This entry is about one T cell receptor (beta chain). Its specificity is unknown. The data are from a study of cytomegalovirus exposure and HLA in healthy donors. PCR primers comprised 60 Vbeta and 13 Jbeta primers. TCRdb's copy holds only in-frame clones and misses some; the assay was immunoSEQ multiplex PCR. The sample has 100,000 to 120,000 clones, about four fifths seen once. V shed 4 bases and J shed 3 bases, with 13 bases lying between them. This CDR3 has 16 residues. Looked up from germline, CDR1 is KGHSH and CDR2 is LQKENI. Study-wide points: As a later analysis revealed, most CMV-associated TCR beta chains appeared HLA-restricted. For most TCR sequences rarity was the rule, although some public TCRs occurred in many donors.

The specimen was PBMCs. The TCR originated in a woman aged 55-70 years in good health and CMV-seropositive. The gene calls are TRBV18 and TRBJ2-6; D is possibly TRBD2 (6 bases). For the CDR3, the DNA is TGTGCCAGCTCACTAACCGGACTATTTGGGGCCAACGTCCTGACTTTC. Its translation: CASSLTGLFGANVLTF.